The T cell receptor (beta chain) under discussion was sequenced for a study of OX40 agonist ivuxolimab in advanced cancers. General observations from the study: The study found that CD8+ T cells averaged more expanded clones than CD4+.

This clone ranks as large. Its target is not known. This CDR3 is 16 amino acids long. V was trimmed by 2 bases and J by 6 bases, leaving 20 bases between them. Germline V CDR1 and CDR2: SGHAT, FQNNGV. Repertoires were generated with immunoSEQ multiplex PCR, while TCRdb's copy carries only in-frame clones and drops some. The profile shows fewer than 40,000 clones, about 90% of them singletons. This sequence originates from an adult with an advanced solid tumor such as melanoma, head and neck, liver or kidney cancer. The sequences come from CD4+ or CD8+ T cells sorted from blood, collected in a trial of the OX40 agonist ivuxolimab. V gene TRBV11-2 combines with J gene TRBJ2-7, with D perhaps matching TRBD2 (6 bases). CDR3 nucleotides: TGTGCCAGCAGCTTAATGGTACGGACTATGGCACCCGAGCAGTACTTC. Amino acids: CASSLMVRTMAPEQYF.